This T cell receptor (beta chain) was identified during a study of cytomegalovirus exposure and HLA in healthy donors. Overall study findings and caveats: Of the V segments, some could not be distinguished, including TRBV6-2 and TRBV6-3, and were excluded. Using a false discovery rate of 0.05, a later analysis showed that 15,000 to 20,000 TCR beta sequences were associated with HLA alleles. Most TCR beta V segments were productive about 87% or about 30% of the time in an earlier analysis.

About this clone itself: Its matching antigen is unknown.

Germline V CDR1 and CDR2: MNHEY, SMNVEV (reference sequence). The CDR3 runs to 14 residues. Deletions cut 10 bases from V and 3 bases from J, with 19 bases between. Healthy individuals who donated bone marrow served as the donors. The PCR made use of 60 Vbeta and 13 Jbeta primers. Only in-frame clones appear in the TCRdb table, and some are missing; sequencing was by immunoSEQ multiplex PCR. Among about 300,000 clones, around 86% were seen once, and the ten largest hold roughly 4%. V and J are TRBV27 and TRBJ2-7; D gene uncertain. The clonotype was recovered from a man aged 40-50 years in good health and CMV-seropositive. The sample taken for sequencing was PBMCs. CDR3 coding DNA: TGTGCCACCTCCCCGGTAAACAACTACTACGAGCAGTACTTC. This codes for CATSPVNNYYEQYF.